A single sample gave rise to the 24 T cell receptor beta chains below, sequenced in a study of regulatory T cells in long-lasting Graves disease. Construction of the TCR beta libraries employed iRepertoire HTBI primers in conjunction with Arm-PCR of CDR3 regions. One entry per CDR3 protein results from TCRdb running MiXCR on the multiplex PCR reads. The sample lists about 400,000 distinct CDR3 sequences, around 16% seen once, with about 20% in the top ten. Regarding time point: newly diagnosed GD, antithyroid drugs for less than 3 months. The TCR library was prepared using RNA isolated from PBMCs. The sample in question was peripheral blood mononuclear cells (PBMCs), obtained at new diagnosis, from a patient treated with antithyroid drugs. These receptors were obtained from a female donor with Graves disease.

V and J are TRBV29-1 and TRBJ2-7; TRBD2 agrees at 10 bases. The germline V gene has CDR1 SQVTM and CDR2 ANQGSEA. The V gene end was trimmed by 0 bases and the J gene end by 0 bases; junction bases not matched to a gene: 11. The CDR3 length is 18 residues. CDR3 DNA: TGCAGCGTTGAAGATCTGGGGCTAGCGGGGGCCCTCTCCTACGAGCAGTACTTC. It yields the protein CSVEDLGLAGALSYEQYF.

The V call is TRBV19, the J call TRBJ2-7; the D gene is possibly TRBD2 (6 bases). Trimming pared 5 bases from V and 2 bases from J, leaving 13 bases between. The germline gives CDR1 LNHDA, CDR2 SQIVND (reference sequence). The CDR3 contains 14 residues. The CDR3 sequence is CASSPAGSAYEQYF. The CDR3 DNA reads as TGTGCCAGTAGTCCCGCGGGGTCGGCCTACGAGCAGTACTTC.

This clonotype was recorded at least ten times. The chain recombines TRBV9 with TRBJ1-1; perhaps TRBD1 as D (5 bases). The CDR3 extends over 13 amino acids. V dropped 4 bases and J dropped 5 bases, with 12 bases sitting between them. Germline loops: CDR1 SGDLS, CDR2 YYNGEE. Here the CDR3 reads CASSPGVRTEAFF. As DNA, the CDR3 is TGTGCCAGCAGCCCGGGGGTGAGGACTGAAGCTTTCTTT.

The J gene is TRBJ1-6, the V gene TRBV13; 11 bases map to TRBD1. CDR3 length: 15 residues. Germline CDR1 is PRHDT and CDR2 is FYEKMQ (reference sequence). V was pared by 0 bases and J by 10 bases, with 2 bases of the junction left unmatched. CDR3 DNA sequence: TGTGCCAGCAGCTTAGGGGACAGGGGGCCCTCACCCCTCCACTTT. It codes for CASSLGDRGPSPLHF.

In its sample, this clonotype was seen many times. This chain connects TRBV30 to TRBJ2-3; 8 bases line up with TRBD1. CDR1 GTSNPN and CDR2 SVGIG come from the germline V gene (reference sequence). V gave up 5 bases and J gave up 8 bases; unmatched junction bases: 12. The CDR3 is 14 residues long. CDR3 sequence reads: CAWERSGGGGTQYF. The CDR3 nucleotides read TGTGCCTGGGAACGATCAGGGGGCGGAGGTACGCAGTATTTT.

This clonotype was detected many times. Germline is not matched at one junction end, which may reflect a read error. The V and J genes are TRBV4-1 and TRBJ2-7; 9 bases map to TRBD1. The CDR3 is 13 residues long. The germline CDR1 and CDR2 sequences are MGHRA and YSYEKL. The CDR3 spells CASRPGTGNEQYF. The CDR3 nucleotides read TGTGCCAGCAGACCCGGGACAGGGAACGAGCAGTACTTC.

As for this clonotype: A much larger clonotype is one base distant, so this may be a read error. The chain combines TRBV29-1 with TRBJ1-2; D may be TRBD1 (5 bases). The CDR3 loop spans 14 amino acids. Germline assignment: CDR1 SQVTM and CDR2 ANQGSEA. Trimming took off 3 bases at V and 6 bases at J, with 17 bases between the two ends. The chain's CDR3 is CSVEIVTANHGYTF. DNA of the CDR3: TGCAGCGTTGAGATTGTGACAGCGAACCATGGCTACACCTTC.

The rearrangement joins TRBV27 to TRBJ2-7, with D tentatively TRBD2 (5 bases). V was cut by 6 bases and J by 0 bases, with 12 bases left in between. Germline CDR1 MNHEY, CDR2 SMNVEV (reference sequence). The CDR3 loop spans 14 amino acids. The CDR3 loop reads CASRAPGSSYEQYF. The CDR3 DNA sequence: TGTGCCAGCAGGGCCCCGGGAAGCTCCTACGAGCAGTACTTC.

This clonotype was seen at least ten times. The rearrangement links TRBV5-6 to TRBJ1-2; D gene ambiguous. The germline V gene encodes CDR1 SGHDT and CDR2 YYEEEE. The CDR3 runs 15 residues. Trimming shortened V by 5 bases and J by 8 bases, and 22 bases separated the two germline ends. The DNA of the CDR3 is TGTGCCAGCAGGGGCGTGATAGGTCCCACCGGGGGCTACACCTTC. It yields the protein CASRGVIGPTGGYTF.

This clonotype was seen a handful of times. The V and J genes are TRBV2 and TRBJ1-6; D might be TRBD1 (6 bases). The CDR3 runs 13 residues. V was trimmed by 8 bases and J by 4 bases, leaving 9 bases between them. Germline V gene lookup returns CDR1 SNHLY and CDR2 FYNNEI. The CDR3 nucleotides are TGTGCCAGCTGGACAGAATATAATTCACCCCTCCACTTT. Translating gives CASWTEYNSPLHF.

This clonotype appeared many times. The genes are TRBV9 and TRBJ2-5; D is possibly TRBD2 (5 bases). Germline assignment: CDR1 SGDLS and CDR2 YYNGEE. V was trimmed by 1 base and J by 2 bases, leaving 15 bases between them. CDR3 size: 16 residues. The CDR3 spells CASSVTEGFRQETQYF. The CDR3 bases are TGTGCCAGCAGCGTAACCGAGGGATTTCGGCAAGAGACCCAGTACTTC.

Points on this clonotype: A single base separates this from a much larger clone, so it may be a read error. This chain joins TRBV6-5 and TRBJ2-1; a possible D gene is TRBD1 (6 bases). From germline, CDR1 is MNHEY and CDR2 SVGAGI. The CDR3 loop spans 17 amino acids. DNA of the CDR3: TGTGCCAGCAGTTACAGGCAGGGGTATGCGTCCTGCAATGAGCAGTTCTTC. Its translation is CASSYRQGYASCNEQFF.

V and J are TRBV12-3 or TRBV12-4 and TRBJ2-7; 8 bases map to TRBD2. The V segment lost 5 bases and the J segment 1 base; nucleotides outside the gene matches: 10. CDR3 length: 16 residues. The CDR3 DNA follows: TGTGCCAGCAGTCCCGAACGGGGGGGCGGTTCCTACGAGCAGTACTTC. This encodes CASSPERGGGSYEQYF.

This clonotype has ten or more counts. The CDR3 DNA reads as TGTGCCAGTAGGAACCGGGACAGCCTACGGGAAACCAATCAGCCCCAGCATTTT. Protein product: CASRNRDSLRETNQPQHF. The V and J genes are TRBV19 and TRBJ1-5, with 7 bases identical to TRBD1. The germline V gene encodes CDR1 LNHDA and CDR2 SQIVND (reference sequence). The CDR3 contains 18 residues. V trimming: 6 bases; J trimming: 3 bases; junction bases outside the gene matches: 17.

This clonotype has a count of ten or more. V and J are TRBV20-1 and TRBJ2-4, with D uncertain. Germline CDR1 and CDR2: DFQATT and SNEGSKA (reference sequence). The CDR3 length is 15 residues. The germline V and J ends were trimmed by 0 bases and 0 bases, with 9 bases remaining between them. Written as DNA, the CDR3 is TGCAGTGCTAGAGATTCACAGCTAGCCAAAAACATTCAGTACTTC. This gives the protein CSARDSQLAKNIQYF.

The chain joins TRBV29-1 to TRBJ2-7, with a weak D call TRBD1 (5 bases). V gave up 2 bases and J gave up 3 bases, with 11 bases separating them. CDR1 and CDR2 from the germline V gene are SQVTM and ANQGSEA. The CDR3 totals 13 residues. The CDR3 nucleotides read TGCAGCGTTGAAAACAACAGGATCTACGAGCAGTACTTC. Translating it yields CSVENNRIYEQYF.

The sample holds many counts of this clonotype. The chain is built from TRBV27 and TRBJ2-2; 8 nucleotides match TRBD2. V lost 5 bases to trimming and J lost 4 bases; unmatched junction nucleotides: 3. Germline loops: CDR1 MNHEY, CDR2 SMNVEV (reference sequence). The CDR3 length is 14 residues. DNA of the CDR3: TGTGCCAGCAGTCCCGGGGGGGCCACCGGGGAGCTGTTTTTT. Its protein product is CASSPGGATGELFF.

Notes on this clonotype: This may come from a read error, since a much larger clone is one base off. The final CDR3 position lacks the conserved phenylalanine or tryptophan, pointing to a likely read error. This chain joins TRBV15 and TRBJ2-7; D possibly uses TRBD1 or TRBD2 (6 bases each). The J call is doubtful: the DNA matches TRBJ2-5 better. Looked up from germline, CDR1 is LNHNV and CDR2 is YYDKDF (reference sequence). The CDR3 extends over 14 amino acids. The CDR3 sequence is CATAHGGNQETQYL. The DNA of the CDR3 is TGTGCCACCGCTCACGGGGGCAACCAAGAGACCCAGTACTTA.

V gene TRBV6-5 combines with J gene TRBJ1-1; D perhaps matches TRBD1 (5 bases). The V gene's germline CDR1 is MNHEY and CDR2 SVGAGI. V shed 4 bases and J shed 5 bases, with 17 bases lying between them. The CDR3 length is 15 residues. CDR3: CASSSQRGEETEAFF. The CDR3 bases are TGTGCCAGCAGTTCCCAGAGGGGAGAGGAGACTGAAGCTTTCTTT.

This clonotype was seen ten or more times. The gene calls are TRBV15 and TRBJ2-2; D gene unclear. Germline V gives CDR1 LNHNV, CDR2 YYDKDF (reference sequence). Trimming stripped 5 bases from V and 0 bases from J, with 10 bases between. The CDR3 length is 15 residues. In nucleotides, the CDR3 is TGTGCCACCAGCGAAGGACGGGCGAACACCGGGGAGCTGTTTTTT. This codes for CATSEGRANTGELFF.

This clonotype was seen a handful of times. The chain has TRBV20-1 and TRBJ2-7; 12 bases align to TRBD2. The CDR3 is made up of 21 amino acids. With V trimmed by 0 bases and J by 6 bases, 24 bases remained unmatched. The V gene's germline CDR1 is DFQATT and CDR2 SNEGSKA (reference sequence). Here the CDR3 DNA reads TGCAGTGCTAGAGATTCGGTGTATCCAACTAGCGGGGGGCCCTACGAGCGCGAGCAGTACTTC. It codes for CSARDSVYPTSGGPYEREQYF.

In this sample, this clonotype turned up many times. The rearrangement joins TRBV20-1 to TRBJ2-7, with D perhaps matching TRBD1 or TRBD2 (5 bases each). V shed 6 bases and J shed 5 bases, with 17 bases lying between them. Germline V lookup: CDR1 DFQATT, CDR2 SNEGSKA (reference sequence). The CDR3 sequence is 13 residues long. In nucleotides, the CDR3 is TGCAGTGCCAGGGCCCTGTTTAGCGACGAGCAGTACTTC. Protein: CSARALFSDEQYF.

This clonotype occurred a few times. This may be a read error, as it is one base from a much larger clone. This rearrangement joins TRBV7-6 to TRBJ2-3; perhaps D is TRBD1 or TRBD2 (5 bases each). With 8 bases removed from V and 1 base from J, the gap between germline ends came to 13 bases. The CDR3 consists of 14 residues. CDR1 SGHVS and CDR2 FNYEAQ come from the germline V gene. The CDR3 DNA sequence: TGTGCCAGCGGCCAAAGAGGGGGCACAGATACGCAGTATTTT. Its protein is CASGQRGGTDTQYF. Filled out from reference TRBV7-6 and TRBJ2-3, the complete variable domain reads GAGVSQSPRYKVTKRGQDVALRCDPISGHVSLYWYRQALGQGPEFLTYFNYEAQQDKSGLPNDRFSAERPEGSISTLTIQRTEQRDSAMYRCASGQRGGTDTQYFGPGTRLTVL.

CDR3 region: CATSRDSRLPNTEAFF. CDR3 nucleotides: TGTGCCACCAGCAGAGATTCTCGGCTGCCTAACACTGAAGCTTTCTTT. The gene calls are TRBV15 and TRBJ1-1; D remains unclear. Between the trimmed V and J ends, which lost 0 bases and 2 bases, there was a span of 13 bases. The CDR3 consists of 16 residues. Germline loops: CDR1 LNHNV, CDR2 YYDKDF (reference sequence).